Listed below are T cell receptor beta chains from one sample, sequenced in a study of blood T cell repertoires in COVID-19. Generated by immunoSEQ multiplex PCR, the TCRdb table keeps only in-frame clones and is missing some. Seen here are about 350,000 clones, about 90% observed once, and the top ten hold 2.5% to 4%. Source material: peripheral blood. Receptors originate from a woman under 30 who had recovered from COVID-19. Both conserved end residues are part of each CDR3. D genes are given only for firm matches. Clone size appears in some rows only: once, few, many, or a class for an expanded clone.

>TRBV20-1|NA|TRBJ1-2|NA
CSASRQVRGYTF
TGCAGTGCTAGTAGACAGGTCCGTGGCTACACCTTC
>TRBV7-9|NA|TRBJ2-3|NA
CASTRQGTDTQYF
TGTGCCAGCACCCGGCAGGGGACAGATACGCAGTATTTT
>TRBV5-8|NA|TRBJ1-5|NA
CAVLEGNSQHF
TGTGCGGTGCTGGAGGGGAACTCCCAGCATTTT
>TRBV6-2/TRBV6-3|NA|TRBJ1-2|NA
CASSYRENYGYTF
TGTGCCAGCAGTTACCGGGAGAACTATGGCTACACCTTC
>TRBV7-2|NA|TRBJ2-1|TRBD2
CASSPKLAGGISEQFF
TGTGCCAGCAGCCCAAAACTAGCGGGAGGGATCAGTGAGCAGTTCTTC
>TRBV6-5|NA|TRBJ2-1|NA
CASSYGTAAEQFF
TGTGCCAGCAGTTACGGAACGGCGGCCGAGCAGTTCTTC
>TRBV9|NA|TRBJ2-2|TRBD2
CASSPRLAGTGELFF
TGTGCCAGCAGCCCCCGACTAGCGGGAACCGGGGAGCTGTTTTTT
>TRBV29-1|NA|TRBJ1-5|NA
CSVEEGVGQPQHF
TGCAGCGTGGAAGAAGGGGTCGGTCAGCCCCAGCATTTT
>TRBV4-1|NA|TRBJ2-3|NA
CASSQDPSTDTQYF
TGCGCCAGCAGCCAAGATCCTAGTACAGATACGCAGTATTTT
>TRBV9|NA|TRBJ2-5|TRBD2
CASSARAIAGAEETQYF
TGTGCCAGCAGCGCGCGGGCAATAGCGGGAGCTGAGGAGACCCAGTACTTC
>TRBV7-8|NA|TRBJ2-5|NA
CASSLAGQQETQYF
TGTGCCAGCAGCTTAGCTGGGCAACAAGAGACCCAGTACTTC
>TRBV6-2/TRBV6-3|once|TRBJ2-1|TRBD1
CASSRQGAAHNEQFF
TGTGCCAGCAGTCGACAGGGGGCGGCTCACAATGAGCAGTTCTTC
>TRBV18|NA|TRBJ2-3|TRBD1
CASSHRTGTGGTDTQYF
TGTGCCAGCTCACACAGGACCGGGACAGGGGGCACAGATACGCAGTATTTT
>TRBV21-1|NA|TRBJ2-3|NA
CASSTRQGGTDTQYF
TGTGCCAGCAGCACCCGACAGGGTGGGACAGATACGCAGTATTTT
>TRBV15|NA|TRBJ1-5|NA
CATSRDFNRPPSYSNQPQHF
TGTGCCACCAGCAGAGATTTCAACAGGCCCCCGTCGTATAGCAATCAGCCCCAGCATTTT
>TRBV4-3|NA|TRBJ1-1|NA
CASSLGGAEAFF
TGCGCCAGCAGCCTCGGGGGTGCTGAAGCTTTCTTT
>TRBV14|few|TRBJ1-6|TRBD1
CASSRRTGFNNSPLHF
TGTGCCAGCAGCCGCCGGACAGGGTTCAATAATTCACCCCTCCACTTT
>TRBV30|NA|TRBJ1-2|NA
CACYRSGVFYTF
TGTGCCTGTTATAGGAGCGGGGTTTTCTACACCTTC
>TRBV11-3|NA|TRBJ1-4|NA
CASSRSTSTNEKLFF
TGTGCCAGCAGTCGGAGTACCTCAACTAATGAAAAACTGTTTTTT
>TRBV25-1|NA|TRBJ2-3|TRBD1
CASSEGQGWRTDTQYF
TGTGCCAGCAGTGAAGGACAGGGGTGGCGAACAGATACGCAGTATTTT
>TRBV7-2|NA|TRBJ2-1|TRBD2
CASSLWGLAGGTNEQFF
TGTGCCAGCAGCTTATGGGGACTAGCGGGAGGAACAAATGAGCAGTTCTTC
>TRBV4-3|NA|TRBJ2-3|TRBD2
CASSQGLAGGDTQYF
TGCGCCAGCAGCCAAGGACTAGCGGGGGGCGATACGCAGTATTTT
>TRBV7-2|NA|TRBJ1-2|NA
CASSLVSGGYGYTF
TGTGCCAGCAGCTTAGTTTCGGGGGGCTATGGCTACACCTTC
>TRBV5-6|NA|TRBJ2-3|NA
CASSLASTHSTDTQYF
TGTGCCAGCAGCTTGGCGTCTACCCATAGCACAGATACGCAGTATTTT
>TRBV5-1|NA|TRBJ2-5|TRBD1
CASSLESYRDSIKYF
TGCGCCAGCAGCTTGGAATCGTACCGGGACAGTATTAAGTACTTC
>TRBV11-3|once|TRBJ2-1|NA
CASSLDLGGLRVNEQFF
TGTGCCAGCAGCTTAGATCTTGGTGGGTTGAGGGTCAATGAGCAGTTCTTC
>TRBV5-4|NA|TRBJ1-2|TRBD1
CASSDRDRGLSYGYTF
TGTGCCAGCAGCGACCGGGACAGGGGGCTATCCTATGGCTACACCTTC
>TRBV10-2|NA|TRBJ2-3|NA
CASTSWEATDTQYF
TGCGCCAGCACGAGCTGGGAGGCCACAGATACGCAGTATTTT
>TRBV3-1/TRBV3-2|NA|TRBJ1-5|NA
CASSQVDQPQHF
TGTGCCAGCAGCCAGGTAGATCAGCCCCAGCATTTT
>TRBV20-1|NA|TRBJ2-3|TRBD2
CSASPTFPGTSGFTDTQYF
TGCAGTGCTAGTCCTACCTTTCCCGGGACTAGCGGGTTCACAGATACGCAGTATTTT
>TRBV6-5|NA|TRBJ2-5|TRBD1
CASSYSGQQETQYF
TGTGCCAGCAGTTACTCGGGACAGCAAGAGACCCAGTACTTC
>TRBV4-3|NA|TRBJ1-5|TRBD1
CASSLGQGINQPQHF
TGCGCCAGCAGCCTCGGACAGGGGATCAATCAGCCCCAGCATTTT
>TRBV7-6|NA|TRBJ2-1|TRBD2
CASSPGLATYNEQFF
TGTGCCAGCAGCCCGGGACTAGCGACCTACAATGAGCAGTTCTTC
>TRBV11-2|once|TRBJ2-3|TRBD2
CASSLYSGGPVYF
TGTGCCAGCAGCCTGTACAGCGGGGGGCCGGTGTATTTT